This TCR beta chain was captured in a study of post-analysis software for immune sequencing data. Study background: There were relapsing-remitting, secondary progressive and progressive-relapsing multiple sclerosis among the disease courses included.

The CDR3 runs 16 residues. The junction had 6 bases not matched to a gene; V was cut back by 2 bases and J by 1 base. Germline V CDR1 and CDR2: MNHEY, SVGAGI. Carried by the TCR beta cDNA libraries were unique molecular identifiers. Each CDR3 protein is one row after TCRdb ran MiXCR on the PCR reads. The sample lists 350,000 to 500,000 distinct CDR3 sequences; roughly 38% were seen once. Findings and limits, study-wide: With TRBV5-6, TRBV5-1 and TRBV20-1 included, a handful of TRBV segments were more frequent in patients than in controls. Relative to controls, patients with multiple sclerosis showed significantly lower normalized Chao1 diversity.

A word on this clonotype: No antigen is known for it.

This chain links TRBV6-5 with TRBJ1-1, with 8 bases fitting TRBD1. What was sequenced was blood. The TCR originated in a girl aged 2 to 10 with multiple sclerosis. The CDR3 DNA reads as TGTGCCAGCAGTTACCAGACAGGGGCTAGGAACACTGAAGCTTTCTTT. Amino acid sequence: CASSYQTGARNTEAFF.